This T cell receptor beta chain was recorded in a study of blood T cell repertoires in COVID-19. Study at large: Acute and convalescent COVID-19 specimens originated in the United States, Italy and Spain. PBMCs, B-cell-depleted T cells, or T cells provided the cDNA or gDNA that made up the material.

Germline values: CDR1 KGHDR, CDR2 SFDVKD. There are 14 residues in the CDR3. The junction had 3 bases not matched to a gene; V was cut back by 3 bases and J by 3 bases. Original methodology: Amplifying reference gene primers gave estimates of nucleated cell counts. Assay: immunoSEQ multiplex PCR; the TCRdb copy retains only in-frame clones and omits some. Clone size and V and J calls were adopted from that table, with D and trimming inferred from the DNA. This table has some 180,000 clones, around 85% appearing once. Sequencing was done on a sample of peripheral blood. The chain combines TRBV24-1 with TRBJ1-2; 7 bases map to TRBD1. The TCR comes from a woman aged 55-70 years with acute or convalescent COVID-19. CDR3 sequence (DNA): TGTGCCACCAGTGATACAGGGGTCGACTATGGCTACACCTTC. As protein: CATSDTGVDYGYTF.